The 14 T cell receptor beta chains below come from one sample, sequenced in a study of shared clonotypes between healthy human individuals. Produced via immunoSEQ multiplex PCR; TCRdb's table is partial and in-frame only. Of about half a million clones in the sample, over 70% were seen once. The sample consisted of PBMCs. Receptors were obtained from a woman in her forties in good health. Some clones in this sample may be carry-over from other donors' samples.

The chain combines TRBV28 with TRBJ2-7, with 11 bases aligning to TRBD2. The CDR3 runs to 14 residues. With 5 bases clipped from V and 4 bases from J, the junction kept 4 bases outside the gene matches. Germline assignment: CDR1 MDHEN and CDR2 SYDVKM. The DNA for the CDR3 is TGTGCCAGCAGTCTCGGGACTAGCGGTTACGAGCAGTACTTC. Translating gives CASSLGTSGYEQYF. Filled out from reference TRBV28 and TRBJ2-7, the complete variable domain reads DVKVTQSSRYLVKRTGEKVFLECVQDMDHENMFWYRQDPGLGLRLIYFSYDVKMKEKGDIPEGYSVSREKKERFSLILESASTNQTSMYLCASSLGTSGYEQYFGPGTRLTVT.

The table lists this clone with a count of one. J is TRBJ2-1 and V is TRBV5-4; 8 bases are a match to TRBD2. J lost 9 bases, V lost 4 bases, and 12 bases had no gene match. Per the germline V gene, CDR1 is SGHNT and CDR2 is YYREEE (reference sequence). This CDR3 has 15 residues. The CDR3: CASSVDGRAGGEQFF. For the CDR3, the DNA is TGTGCCAGCAGCGTTGACGGGAGGGCCGGTGGTGAGCAGTTCTTC.

V is TRBV11-2 and J is TRBJ2-7, with D hard to call. The germline gives CDR1 SGHAT, CDR2 FQNNGV. This CDR3 is 13 amino acids long. Trimming left V 3 bases short and J 9 bases short, with 15 bases between. The CDR3 DNA follows: TGTGCCAGCAGCTTCGAACCTGACCGGGCGCAGTACTTC. This encodes CASSFEPDRAQYF.

The V and J genes are TRBV4-1 and TRBJ1-1, with unresolved D. The V gene lost 3 bases and the J gene lost 6 bases, with 17 bases spanning the gap. This CDR3 is 15 amino acids long. Germline CDR1 and CDR2: MGHRA and YSYEKL. The CDR3 DNA sequence: TGCGCCAGCAGCCACCCGTATGGGGAAGAGGCTGAAGCTTTCTTT. Its translation is CASSHPYGEEAEAFF.

The chain combines TRBV5-4 with TRBJ2-1; 10 positions agree with TRBD2. CDR3 length equals 16 residues. The J segment lost 1 base and the V segment lost 2 bases, leaving 3 bases of the junction unmatched. Germline CDR1 is SGHNT and CDR2 is YYREEE (reference sequence). The CDR3 DNA reads TGTGCCAGCAGCTTTTCTAGCGGGAGTTCCTACAATGAGCAGTTCTTC. It codes for CASSFSSGSSYNEQFF.

Comment on this clone: A read error is likely here: a far larger clone is one base away. For the CDR3, the DNA is TGTGCCAGCAGTTTCCCCAGTGCTGAAGCTTTCTTT. Its translation is CASSFPSAEAFF. The rearrangement links TRBV28 to TRBJ1-1, with no clear D. Per germline, CDR1 MDHEN and CDR2 SYDVKM. The CDR3 spans 12 residues. The V end was cut by 3 bases, the J end by 6 bases, with 8 bases between.

The CDR3 nucleotides are TGTGCCAGCAGTACCAGGGGCACTAGCTCCTACGAGCAGTACTTC. It is translated as CASSTRGTSSYEQYF. V and J are TRBV28 and TRBJ2-7; weak D call: TRBD1 (6 bases). The CDR3 consists of 15 residues. Germline assignment: CDR1 MDHEN and CDR2 SYDVKM. The V gene lost 5 bases and the J gene lost 0 bases, with 14 bases spanning the gap.

The chain combines TRBV5-6 with TRBJ2-5, with 7 bases aligning to TRBD1. After removal of 1 base from V and 1 base from J, the junction contained 1 base not matched to a gene. CDR1 and CDR2 from the germline V gene are SGHDT and YYEEEE. The CDR3 loop spans 14 amino acids. The DNA for the CDR3 is TGTGCCAGCAGCTTGTGGGACAGCCAAGAGACCCAGTACTTC. It codes for CASSLWDSQETQYF. Supplemented by reference TRBV5-6 and TRBJ2-5, the full variable domain reads DAGVTQSPTHLIKTRGQQVTLRCSPKSGHDTVSWYQQALGQGPQFIFQYYEEEERQRGNFPDRFSGHQFPNYSSELNVNALLLGDSALYLCASSLWDSQETQYFGPGTRLLVL.

The chain links TRBV28 to TRBJ1-2; TRBD1 agrees at 9 bases. V lost 4 bases, J lost 6 bases, and 9 bases stayed unmatched. Germline V gives CDR1 MDHEN, CDR2 SYDVKM. The CDR3 runs to 15 residues. CDR3 loop: CASSSRTGDTDGYTF. The CDR3 coding sequence is TGTGCCAGCAGTTCCCGGACAGGGGATACCGATGGCTACACCTTC.

Concerning this clone itself: A far larger clone is one base from this, pointing to a likely read error. V is TRBV30 and J is TRBJ2-5; no clear D gene. CDR1 is GTSNPN and CDR2 is SVGIG in the germline V gene (reference sequence). CDR3 length: 13 residues. Written as DNA, the CDR3 is TGTGCCTGTAGTGTATCCCTAAGTGAGACCCAGTACTTC. This encodes CACSVSLSETQYF.

About this clone: Being one base from a much bigger clone, this may be a read error. At the DNA level, this CDR3 is encoded by other sequences in the same sample as well. This chain joins TRBV28 and TRBJ1-2, with no clear D. V was pared by 3 bases and J by 4 bases, with 6 bases between. This CDR3 has 12 residues. Per germline, CDR1 MDHEN and CDR2 SYDVKM. The CDR3 protein is CASSLAGYGYTF. The CDR3 nucleotides are TGTGCCAGCAGTTTGGCAGGCTATGGCTACACCTTC.

The chain uses TRBV7-3 and TRBJ2-3; D not resolved. This CDR3 spans 14 amino acids. Trimming took off 5 bases at V and 0 bases at J, with 9 bases between the two ends. From germline, CDR1 is SGHTA and CDR2 FQGTGA. The CDR3 DNA follows: TGTGCCAGCAGCCGCAGTTCTAGCACAGATACGCAGTATTTT. Its protein product is CASSRSSSTDTQYF.

This clone was detected a few times. The same CDR3 also results from other DNA sequences found in this sample. The rearrangement uses TRBV18 and TRBJ1-1; a possible D gene is TRBD1 (5 bases). Trimming shortened V by 2 bases and J by 1 base, and 8 bases separated the two germline ends. Germline values: CDR1 KGHSH, CDR2 LQKENI. This CDR3 spans 14 amino acids. The CDR3 reads CASSPGTANTEAFF. CDR3 sequence (DNA): TGTGCCAGCTCACCAGGGACGGCGAACACTGAAGCTTTCTTT.

This chain uses TRBV19 with TRBJ2-5; TRBD2 is a possible D gene (5 bases). Looked up from germline, CDR1 is LNHDA and CDR2 is SQIVND (reference sequence). The CDR3 has 13 residues. Between the trimmed V and J ends, which lost 6 bases and 1 base, there was a span of 9 bases. CDR3: CASRLAGQETQYF. DNA of the CDR3: TGTGCCAGTAGGTTGGCGGGCCAAGAGACCCAGTACTTC.